This T cell receptor (beta chain) was sequenced during a study of chemoradiotherapy in HPV16-positive cancers. The germline gives CDR1 SGHTA, CDR2 FQGNSA. V lost 2 bases and J lost 3, with 4 bases in between. The CDR3 is 13 amino acids. Findings and limits, study-wide: For HPV16-positive patients, expanding HPV-responsive T cells associated with longer recurrence-free survival.

Repertoires were generated with immunoSEQ multiplex PCR, while TCRdb's copy carries only in-frame clones and drops some. The sample lists approximately 12,000 clones; around 82% were seen once. Comments on this clone: No antigen is known for it.

Repertoires were sampled repeatedly during chemoradiotherapy. Collection of the sample occurred from a patient who underwent chemoradiotherapy. V and J are TRBV7-2 and TRBJ1-4; no clear D. This clonotype was sampled from a human donor with HPV-associated anogenital cancer. The CDR3 sequence: CASSLIANEKLFF. The CDR3, as DNA: TGTGCCAGCAGCTTAATAGCTAATGAAAAACTGTTTTTT.